The T cell receptor beta chain under discussion was sequenced for a study of T cell responses to AZD1222 COVID-19 vaccine (dated by TCRdb to the early 2020s). With regard to the full study: AZD1222 recipients given second doses at about 4 weeks or at about 12 weeks were pooled, since spike-specific TCR depth and breadth were not found to differ between the two schedules. A total of just over 230 trial participants underwent TCR sequencing, of whom roughly 210 had received two doses of AZD1222 and approximately 25 had received two doses of the MenACWY control vaccine. Trial participants were enrolled by age into subgroups of 18-55, 56-69 and 70-plus years, and roughly 150, 30 and 60 TCR-sequenced participants, respectively, were included in these subgroups. Points the paper makes about the study in general: Because no samples from the day 14 peak response were available, repertoires could be characterized only after the peak T cell response. Reportedly, almost half of the unique spike-specific TCRs recognized epitopes lying outside the regions that are mutated in the B.1.351 and B.1.1.7 variants. A significant rise in spike-specific TCR breadth and depth was observed after two AZD1222 doses relative to day 0 and relative to MenACWY recipients. The vaccine-associated CD4 TCRs covered the entire spike protein, and the dominant responses fell in regions 160-218 and 743-854. Most participants were white British and females outnumbered males, and the authors suggested that clonal diversity may have been underestimated. The 56-69-year group was small, and its depth increase did not reach significance, likely because of low power. Conclusions about previously exposed vaccinees are limited, since just a handful of AZD1222 recipients were seropositive for SARS-CoV-2 at baseline.

The time point label on this specimen signifies: baseline before first vaccination. The vaccinee samples were drawn from two UK trials, COV001 and COV002, one of which was a single-blind randomized controlled phase 2/3 trial testing AZD1222 (ChAdOx1 nCoV-19) in healthy adults. For TCRbeta chain sequencing, PBMC samples from trial participants were taken at day 0 and at day 28 after the second dose. Sequences KGHDR (CDR1) and SFDVKD (CDR2) are obtained from the germline V gene. For this chain, trimming is 3 bases at the V end and 4 bases at the J end, and the number of junction bases without a gene match is 3. From cysteine to phenylalanine, the CDR3 is 15 amino acids long. The only DNA kept is the CDR3, 45 bases in frame from the first base. The CDR3 regions of human TCRbeta chains were analyzed by immunosequencing. In the original analysis: Repertoire TCRs were checked for matches against a reference library of SARS-CoV-2-specific TCRs that had been generated using the MIRA antigen-specificity platform. Breadth was defined as the fraction of unique TCRs that were SARS-CoV-2-associated. Depth was defined as the fraction of total T cells that were SARS-CoV-2-associated. Using the MIRA data, each spike-specific TCR was mapped to the spike region that the TCR reacts to and placed in a CD4 or CD8 class. Log10-transformed breadth and depth values were compared by one-way ANOVA with Sidak's multiple comparisons tests. The immuneACCESS repertoire file appears here via TCRdb, limited to in-frame rearrangements. These files lack a portion of the clones; in checked studies, under half of the deficit traces to unresolved V genes, and the cause of the others is not known. D and trimming were read from the DNA, whereas the V and J calls and clone size are those reported in that table. For this sample there are some 130,000 clones; 92% appear just once. In total, the top ten clones hold around 3.2% of the sample.

This clone was seen a handful of times. There is no known antigen for this receptor. The record has no base qualities; no much larger clone is one base away. Sequencing used peripheral blood, obtained on day 0 of AZD1222 vaccination. The source is an adult in good health. The sequence is built from TRBV24-1 and TRBJ1-1, with TRBD1 matching 11 junction bases. The nucleotides are TGTGCCACCAGTGATACGGGACAGGGGGTCACTGAAGCTTTCTTT. It codes for CATSDTGQGVTEAFF.